These T cell receptor beta chains were read from a single sample in a study of blood T cell repertoires in COVID-19. Sequencing used immunoSEQ multiplex PCR; TCRdb keeps in-frame clones, though not all of them. The sample has hundreds of thousands of clones, 90% seen once. Material for sequencing was peripheral blood. The receptors originated from a woman aged 40 to 50 with COVID-19, enrolled during active disease. Both conserved end residues are trimmed from each CDR3.

CDR3 length: 14
J gene: TRBJ2-7
V gene: TRBV19
CDR3 protein: ASRERTGTGTYEQY

CDR3 length: 11
J gene: TRBJ1-2
V gene: TRBV28
CDR3 protein: ASSDYSNYGYT

CDR3 length: 13
J gene: TRBJ2-2
V gene: TRBV5-1
CDR3 protein: ASSASGPDTGELF

CDR3 length: 15
J gene: TRBJ2-3
V gene: TRBV7-2
CDR3 protein: ASSLRSQGASTDTQY

CDR3 length: 13
J gene: TRBJ1-5
V gene: TRBV28
CDR3 protein: ASSLMTVRSQPQH

CDR3 length: 12
J gene: TRBJ1-4
V gene: TRBV5-4
CDR3 protein: ASSDRGVYEKLF

CDR3 length: 11
J gene: TRBJ2-7
V gene: TRBV19
CDR3 protein: ASRGDRVSEQY

CDR3 length: 15
J gene: TRBJ1-2
V gene: TRBV30
CDR3 protein: AWSVPTGTGEINGYT

CDR3 length: 16
J gene: TRBJ1-2
V gene: TRBV7-9
CDR3 protein: ASSLPKGAETGASRNT

CDR3 length: 13
J gene: TRBJ1-2
V gene: TRBV28
CDR3 protein: ASSLGQVMNYGYT

CDR3 length: 17
J gene: TRBJ1-6
V gene: TRBV7-2
CDR3 protein: ASSSTPGQGATRNSPLH

CDR3 length: 13
J gene: TRBJ2-6
V gene: TRBV12-2
CDR3 protein: ASRPIQSGANVLT

CDR3 length: 13
J gene: TRBJ1-1
V gene: TRBV5-1
CDR3 protein: ASSLAPTGGTEAF

CDR3 length: 10
J gene: TRBJ1-6
V gene: TRBV7-8
CDR3 protein: ASSGGGSPLH

CDR3 length: 12
J gene: TRBJ1-4
V gene: TRBV5-3
CDR3 protein: ARSPTGISGQLF

CDR3 length: 13
J gene: TRBJ1-5
V gene: TRBV28
CDR3 protein: ASRQQGAPSEAQH

CDR3 length: 11
J gene: TRBJ2-2
V gene: TRBV19
CDR3 protein: ASGTAWDGELF

CDR3 length: 14
J gene: TRBJ2-7
V gene: TRBV11-2
CDR3 protein: ASSPITGELPYEQY

CDR3 length: 11
J gene: TRBJ2-1
V gene: TRBV29-1
CDR3 protein: SVAAGGYNEQF

CDR3 length: 13
J gene: TRBJ2-3
V gene: TRBV9
CDR3 protein: ASSYSSGEADTQY

CDR3 length: 13
J gene: TRBJ1-4
V gene: TRBV28
CDR3 protein: ASTFGGAPNEKLF

CDR3 length: 17
J gene: TRBJ2-1
V gene: TRBV19
CDR3 protein: ASSIVFGTSGRAVNEQF

CDR3 length: 11
J gene: TRBJ1-2
V gene: TRBV29-1
CDR3 protein: SVRPSGSNGYT

CDR3 length: 11
J gene: TRBJ1-2
V gene: TRBV5-1
CDR3 protein: ASSLRVLYGYT

CDR3 length: 17
J gene: TRBJ2-3
V gene: TRBV4-3
CDR3 protein: ASSQDVPGQGGRTDTQY

CDR3 length: 14
J gene: TRBJ2-1
V gene: TRBV5-1
CDR3 protein: ASSLGRLAGVNEQF

CDR3 length: 13
J gene: TRBJ1-5
V gene: TRBV28
CDR3 protein: ASSFDRGRNQPQH

CDR3 length: 12
J gene: TRBJ2-2
V gene: TRBV24-1
CDR3 protein: ATSDSSVTGELF

CDR3 length: 14
J gene: TRBJ1-5
V gene: TRBV5-4
CDR3 protein: ASSLAGTGVNQPQH

CDR3 length: 11
J gene: TRBJ1-5
V gene: TRBV3-1/TRBV3-2
CDR3 protein: ASSSTGGTAQH

CDR3 length: 12
J gene: TRBJ1-6
V gene: TRBV6-5
CDR3 protein: ASTVTGLDSPLH

CDR3 length: 13
J gene: TRBJ2-5
V gene: TRBV2
CDR3 protein: ASSEVLRNQETQY

CDR3 length: 13
J gene: TRBJ2-1
V gene: TRBV3-1/TRBV3-2
CDR3 protein: ASSRTASGGNEQF